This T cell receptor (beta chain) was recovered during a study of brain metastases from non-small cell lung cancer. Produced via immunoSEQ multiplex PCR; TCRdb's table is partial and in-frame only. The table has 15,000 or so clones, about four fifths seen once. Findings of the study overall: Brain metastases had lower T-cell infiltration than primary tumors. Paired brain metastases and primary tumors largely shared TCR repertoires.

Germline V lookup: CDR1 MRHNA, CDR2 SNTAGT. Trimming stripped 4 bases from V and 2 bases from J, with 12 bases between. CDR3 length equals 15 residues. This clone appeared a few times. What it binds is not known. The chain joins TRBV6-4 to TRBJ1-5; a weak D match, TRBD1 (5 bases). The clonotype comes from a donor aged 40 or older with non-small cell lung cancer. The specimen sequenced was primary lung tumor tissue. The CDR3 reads CASSVAWGGNQPQHF. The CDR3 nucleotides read TGTGCCAGCAGTGTCGCGTGGGGCGGCAATCAGCCCCAGCATTTT.